This T cell receptor (beta chain) comes out of a study of somatic mutations in cytotoxic T cells in rheumatoid arthritis. Background on the study: The flow sorting of some V beta antibody-stained T-cell populations reached nearly 100% purity, and the sorted populations included V beta1+ cells sequenced for TCRB.

Trimming took 5 bases from V and 6 from J; bases not matched to a gene: 8. Looked up from germline, CDR1 is SGHTA and CDR2 is FQGTGA. The CDR3 length is 15 residues. Study outcomes and limitations: No multiple-comparison adjustment was applied to the slight TRBV07 underrepresentation in rheumatoid arthritis patients.

As concerns this clone: The antigen is undetermined.

The data were produced by immunoSEQ multiplex PCR, yet TCRdb's version contains in-frame clones alone and is incomplete. The table lists about 3,700 clones, approximately 74% of them singletons. The receptor's source is an adult with rheumatoid arthritis. The chain is built from TRBV7-3 and TRBJ2-1, with TRBD2 matching 9 bases. Sequenced input: CD8+ T cells sorted from blood. The CDR3 reads CASSQGLAQGNEQFF. Here the CDR3 DNA reads TGTGCCAGCAGCCAGGGACTAGCTCAGGGCAATGAGCAGTTCTTC. The entire variable domain, with the rest obtained from reference TRBV7-3 and TRBJ2-1, is as follows: GAGVSQTPSNKVTEKGKYVELRCDPISGHTALYWYRQSLGQGPEFLIYFQGTGAADDSGLPNDRFFAVRPEGSVSTLKIQRTERGDSAVYLCASSQGLAQGNEQFFGPGTRLTVL.